The 27 T cell receptor beta chains listed next were all sequenced from one sample in a study of long-term antiretroviral therapy in people with HIV (dated by TCRdb to 2022 to 2024). The immunoSEQ hsTCRB v3.0 assay was used at survey level resolution to sequence the TRB variable region. The source is immuneACCESS, and TCRdb retained only in-frame sequences with V and J called. Part of the clones is not carried over; for the studies checked, unresolved V genes explain less than half of this, and the remainder is unexplained. In all, the sample holds approximately 7,900 clones, and over 75% of those were seen once. The leading ten clones occupy 15% to 20% of the sample. This material consisted of unsorted PBMCs, taken 0.1 years after starting antiretroviral therapy. Receptor source: a man between 40 and 49 years old with HIV.

This clone was counted between two and nine times. V gene TRBV6-1 combines with J gene TRBJ1-3; TRBD1 is a possible D gene (5 bases). CDR3 length equals 15 residues. From germline, CDR1 is MNHNS and CDR2 SASEGT. The V end was cut by 1 base, the J end by 4 bases, with 11 bases between. CDR3 coding DNA: TGTGCCAGCAGTGAAGGCCCAGGGACCGGAAACACCATATATTTT. Translated: CASSEGPGTGNTIYF.

The chain couples TRBV4-1 to TRBJ1-5; 10 bases align to TRBD1. This CDR3 is 16 amino acids long. The ends lost 0 bases at V and 7 bases at J; junction bases unmatched: 6. CDR1 and CDR2 from the germline V gene are MGHRA and YSYEKL. The CDR3 region is CASSQDAGTGVQPQHF. CDR3 bases: TGCGCCAGCAGCCAAGATGCCGGGACAGGGGTCCAGCCCCAGCATTTT.

This chain links TRBV7-2 with TRBJ1-5; D not resolved. This CDR3 contains 15 residues. The V and J ends lost 4 bases and 0 bases respectively, with 10 bases between them. CDR1 is SGHTA and CDR2 is FQGNSA in the germline V gene. CDR3 in DNA: TGTGCCAGCAGCTGGGCAGCCCCTAGCAATCAGCCCCAGCATTTT. Translating gives CASSWAAPSNQPQHF.

This chain connects TRBV29-1 to TRBJ1-1, with D unresolved. V was trimmed by 2 bases and J by 6 bases, leaving 7 bases between them. There are 11 residues in the CDR3. Germline V CDR1 and CDR2: SQVTM, ANQGSEA. The CDR3 spells CSVESPPEAFF. CDR3 bases: TGCAGCGTTGAATCTCCCCCTGAAGCTTTCTTT.

The rearrangement uses TRBV27 and TRBJ2-7; 12 bases match TRBD2. This CDR3 region has 17 residues. J was trimmed by 2 bases and V by 6 bases; bases with no gene match: 11. The germline V gene encodes CDR1 MNHEY and CDR2 SMNVEV (reference sequence). The CDR3 protein is CASRSSPLAGGAYEQYF. Here the CDR3 DNA reads TGTGCCAGCAGATCTTCCCCCCTAGCGGGGGGGGCCTACGAGCAGTACTTC.

This clone was counted a few times. J is TRBJ1-1 and V is TRBV4-1; D is ambiguous. Deletions cut 3 bases from V and 7 bases from J, with 9 bases between. The CDR3 sequence is 12 residues long. The germline V gene encodes CDR1 MGHRA and CDR2 YSYEKL. The DNA for the CDR3 is TGCGCCAGCAGCCATAGTACCAATGAAGCTTTCTTT. Its translation: CASSHSTNEAFF.

The rearrangement joins TRBV7-7 to TRBJ1-2; D gene ambiguous. The CDR3 spans 12 residues. V was shortened by 2 bases and J by 4 bases, with 5 bases between the two germline ends. Germline values: CDR1 SSHAT, CDR2 FNYEAQ (reference sequence). The CDR3 sequence is CASSLYSYGYTF. The CDR3, as DNA: TGTGCCAGCAGCTTATACAGCTATGGCTACACCTTC.

The CDR3 nucleotides read TGCGCCAGCAGTGTAGGGGAGGCTGGAAACACCATATATTTT. Encoded protein: CASSVGEAGNTIYF. J is TRBJ1-3 and V is TRBV10-2, with TRBD1 as a possible D gene (5 bases). The CDR3 covers 14 residues. Per the germline V gene, CDR1 is WSHSY and CDR2 is SAAADI. V lost 4 bases to trimming and J lost 2 bases, with 9 bases between them.

The CDR3 loop is CASSESTGTGNYEQYF. As DNA, the CDR3 is TGCGCCAGCAGTGAGTCAACAGGGACAGGAAACTACGAGCAGTACTTC. The gene calls are TRBV10-2 and TRBJ2-7, with 8 bases aligning to TRBD1. The V segment lost 0 bases and the J segment 3 bases; nucleotides outside the gene matches: 7. The CDR3 has 16 amino acids. From germline, CDR1 is WSHSY and CDR2 SAAADI.

Of note for this clone: Within the sample, other DNA sequences also encode this same CDR3. The rearrangement links TRBV30 to TRBJ1-1; D unresolved. Germline loops: CDR1 GTSNPN, CDR2 SVGIG (reference sequence). The CDR3 runs to 13 residues. V shed 0 bases and J shed 3 bases, with 8 bases lying between them. The CDR3 region has the DNA TGTGCCTGGAGTGTATCCGGGGACACTGAAGCTTTCTTT. Its translation: CAWSVSGDTEAFF.

The CDR3 loop reads CASRDRENSPLHF. CDR3 nucleotide sequence: TGTGCCAGTAGAGACAGGGAGAATTCACCCCTCCACTTT. The V and J genes are TRBV19 and TRBJ1-6; 7 bases fit TRBD1. Germline CDR1 reads LNHDA; CDR2 reads SQIVND (reference sequence). V was clipped by 6 bases and J by 7 bases; unmatched bases: 3. The CDR3 is 13 residues long.

V is TRBV19 and J is TRBJ1-4; 10 bases are a match to TRBD1. V shed 7 bases and J 5 bases; nucleotides not matched to a gene: 13. Germline-derived CDR1 and CDR2 are LNHDA and SQIVND (reference sequence). The CDR3 loop spans 17 amino acids. In nucleotides, the CDR3 is TGTGCCAGTACCTCCCGGGACAGGGGTGGGGGCAATGAAAAACTGTTTTTT. As protein: CASTSRDRGGGNEKLFF. Looking up the rest from reference TRBV19 and TRBJ1-4 gives the full variable domain: DGGITQSPKYLFRKEGQNVTLSCEQNLNHDAMYWYRQDPGQGLRLIYYSQIVNDFQKGDIAEGYSVSREKKESFPLTVTSAQKNPTAFYLCASTSRDRGGGNEKLFFGSGTQLSVL.

Of note for this clone: The sample has other DNA sequences that encode this CDR3 too. This sequence joins TRBV5-6 and TRBJ1-1; weak D call: TRBD1 (6 bases). Between the trimmed V and J ends, which lost 1 base and 6 bases, there was a span of 10 bases. This CDR3 comprises 13 residues. Germline CDR1 and CDR2: SGHDT and YYEEEE. The DNA of the CDR3 is TGTGCCAGCAGCTTGATGGGGGCCCCTGAAGCTTTCTTT. Translated, it gives CASSLMGAPEAFF.

The chain recombines TRBV4-3 with TRBJ2-1, with TRBD2 matching over 12 bases. J gave up 8 bases and V 1 base, and 6 bases lay outside the gene matches. This CDR3 is built from 16 residues. Germline V gives CDR1 LGHNA, CDR2 YSLEER. The CDR3 bases are TGCGCCAGCAGCCAAGGGACTAGCGGGGCGATAGATGAGCAGTTCTTC. Translation gives CASSQGTSGAIDEQFF.

V and J are TRBV5-6 and TRBJ1-5; 8 bases agree with TRBD1. J lost 3 bases, V lost 4 bases, and 9 bases had no gene match. Germline V lookup: CDR1 SGHDT, CDR2 YYEEEE. The CDR3 is 16 amino acids. CDR3 nucleotide sequence: TGTGCCAGCAGCGAATACCAGGGGGCGATCAATCAGCCCCAGCATTTT. Translated, it gives CASSEYQGAINQPQHF.

The chain is built from TRBV14 and TRBJ2-7; D might be TRBD2 (5 bases). Germline values: CDR1 SGHDN, CDR2 FVKESK. This CDR3 spans 14 amino acids. V gave up 0 bases and J gave up 2 bases, with 8 bases separating them. The chain's CDR3 is CASSQDAGPYEQYF. DNA of the CDR3: TGTGCCAGCAGCCAAGATGCGGGCCCCTACGAGCAGTACTTC.

In its sample, this clone was seen a few times. J is TRBJ2-7 and V is TRBV6-5; D may match TRBD1 or TRBD2 (5 bases each). The CDR3 length is 13 residues. The V end lost 10 bases, the J end lost 3 bases, and 16 bases lay between the germline ends. CDR1 and CDR2 from the germline V gene are MNHEY and SVGAGI. The DNA of the CDR3 is TGTGCCACCATGAAGAGGGGTTTCTACGAGCAGTACTTC. Protein: CATMKRGFYEQYF.

This clone was counted between two and nine times. V is TRBV29-1 and J is TRBJ1-2; D remains unclear. This CDR3 has 14 residues. Trimming removed 1 base from V and 0 bases from J, with 9 bases in between. The germline V gene encodes CDR1 SQVTM and CDR2 ANQGSEA. The CDR3 coding sequence is TGCAGCGTTGAAGGTGTAGGAGCTAACTATGGCTACACCTTC. Its protein product is CSVEGVGANYGYTF.

This chain uses TRBV5-1 with TRBJ1-1; D is undetermined. Trimming pared 1 base from V and 5 bases from J, leaving 6 bases between. The CDR3 has 12 amino acids. The V gene's germline CDR1 is SGHRS and CDR2 YFSETQ. For the CDR3, the DNA is TGCGCCAGCAGCTTGCGAGGGACTGAAGCTTTCTTT. Protein sequence: CASSLRGTEAFF. Based on the CDR3 plus reference TRBV5-1 and TRBJ1-1, the full variable domain is KAGVTQTPRYLIKTRGQQVTLSCSPISGHRSVSWYQQTPGQGLQFLFEYFSETQRNKGNFPGRFSGRQFSNSRSEMNVSTLELGDSALYLCASSLRGTEAFFGQGTRLTVV.

The chain has TRBV6-1 and TRBJ1-2; D is undetermined. V was cut by 8 bases and J by 1 base, with 11 bases left in between. CDR3 length: 13 amino acids. Germline V gene sequence: CDR1 MNHNS, CDR2 SASEGT. CDR3 in DNA: TGTGCCAGCGAGGAGGGTTTTAACTATGGCTACACCTTC. It translates to CASEEGFNYGYTF.

Written as DNA, the CDR3 is TGCGCCAGCAGCCCGGGGGGGGGCCGGCACACTGAAGCTTTCTTT. It translates to CASSPGGGRHTEAFF. The V gene is TRBV5-1, the J gene TRBJ1-1; a possible D gene is TRBD1 (6 bases). V was pared by 4 bases and J by 3 bases, with 16 bases between. CDR3 length equals 15 residues. Germline CDR1 is SGHRS and CDR2 is YFSETQ.

This chain links TRBV14 with TRBJ1-4; 9 nucleotides match TRBD1. The V gene's germline CDR1 is SGHDN and CDR2 FVKESK. The CDR3 sequence is 14 residues long. The trim removed 2 bases at V and 7 bases at J, leaving 2 bases unmatched. CDR3 sequence reads: CASSQTGGREKLFF. The CDR3, as DNA: TGTGCCAGCAGCCAAACAGGGGGCCGTGAAAAACTGTTTTTT.

V is TRBV2 and J is TRBJ2-1, with a tentative D call TRBD1 (6 bases). The CDR3 consists of 16 residues. Germline assignment: CDR1 SNHLY and CDR2 FYNNEI. With 5 bases removed from V and 5 bases from J, the gap between germline ends came to 19 bases. Here the CDR3 DNA reads TGTGCCAGCAGTCCGCTAAGGTCGGACAGAAACAATGAGCAGTTCTTC. As protein: CASSPLRSDRNNEQFF.

J is TRBJ1-2 and V is TRBV5-6; unclear D gene. This CDR3 has 14 residues. Germline CDR1 SGHDT, CDR2 YYEEEE. V lost 4 bases and J lost 2, with 12 bases in between. The DNA for the CDR3 is TGTGCCAGCAGCCCAGGACTCGACAACTATGGCTACACCTTC. It codes for CASSPGLDNYGYTF.

The sample holds a few counts of this clone. This rearrangement joins TRBV6-5 to TRBJ1-1, with 8 nucleotides matching TRBD1. Germline CDR1 MNHEY, CDR2 SVGAGI. The ends lost 5 bases at V and 7 bases at J; junction bases unmatched: 3. The CDR3 is 12 amino acids. The CDR3 coding sequence is TGTGCCAGCAGTACAGGGGGGCATGAAGCTTTCTTT. This translates into CASSTGGHEAFF.

The rearrangement links TRBV27 to TRBJ1-5; D is uncertain. V lost 6 bases, J lost 0 bases, and 6 bases lay in between. Per the germline V gene, CDR1 is MNHEY and CDR2 is SMNVEV (reference sequence). The CDR3 is 13 amino acids. The CDR3: CASSPDSNQPQHF. The DNA for the CDR3 is TGTGCCAGCAGCCCTGATAGCAATCAGCCCCAGCATTTT.

V gene TRBV10-3 combines with J gene TRBJ1-5; no definite D call. This CDR3 has 12 residues. From germline, CDR1 is ENHRY and CDR2 SYGVKD. V gave up 5 bases and J gave up 0 bases, with 2 bases separating them. CDR3: CAISNSNQPQHF. Here the CDR3 DNA reads TGTGCCATCAGTAATAGCAATCAGCCCCAGCATTTT.